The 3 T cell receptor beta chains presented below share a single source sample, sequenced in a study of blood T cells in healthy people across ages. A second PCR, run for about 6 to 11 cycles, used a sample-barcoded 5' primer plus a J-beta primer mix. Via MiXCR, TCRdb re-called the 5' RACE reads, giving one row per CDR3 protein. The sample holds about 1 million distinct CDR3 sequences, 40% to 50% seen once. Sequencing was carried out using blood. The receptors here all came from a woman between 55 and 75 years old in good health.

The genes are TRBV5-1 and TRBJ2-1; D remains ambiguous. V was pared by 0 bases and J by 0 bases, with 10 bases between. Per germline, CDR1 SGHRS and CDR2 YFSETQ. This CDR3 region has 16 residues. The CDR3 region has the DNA TGCGCCAGCAGCTTGGGGGATGCACACTCCTACAATGAGCAGTTCTTC. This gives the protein CASSLGDAHSYNEQFF.

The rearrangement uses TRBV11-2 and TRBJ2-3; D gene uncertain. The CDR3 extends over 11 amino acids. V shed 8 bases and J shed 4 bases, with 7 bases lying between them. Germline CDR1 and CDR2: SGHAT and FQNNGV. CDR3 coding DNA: TGTGCCAGCGAGCGCGCAGATACGCAGTATTTT. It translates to CASERADTQYF.

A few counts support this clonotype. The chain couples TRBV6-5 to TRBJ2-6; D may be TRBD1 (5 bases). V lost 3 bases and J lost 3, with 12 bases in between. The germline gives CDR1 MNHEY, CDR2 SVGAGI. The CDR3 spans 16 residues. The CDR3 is CASSYSGFFGANVLTF. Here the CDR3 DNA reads TGTGCCAGCAGTTATTCAGGGTTCTTTGGGGCCAACGTCCTGACTTTC.